The TCR beta chain described here comes from a study of T cells after yellow fever vaccination. Study as a whole: Each low-cell-number fraction was prepared by means of SMART-Seq v4 Ultra Low Input. Study results and caveats: Contaminants from the bulk population, in the form of abundant clonotypes, could be found in FACS-sorted repertoires. Once the booster was given, most primary-vaccination clones reappeared, at approximately 97% for CD4 and roughly 91% for CD8.

There are 14 residues in the CDR3. Germline lookup yields CDR1 SGDLS and CDR2 YYNGEE. After removal of 0 bases from V and 4 bases from J, the junction contained 3 bases not matched to a gene. 5'RACE template switching produced TCR cDNA carrying a universal primer site and UMIs. TCRdb analysed the 5' RACE reads with MiXCR anew, one entry per CDR3 protein. The sample holds hundreds of thousands of distinct CDR3 sequences, less than 15% seen once. In this sample, this clonotype turned up a few times. The antigen is undetermined. The input for sequencing was PBMCs, taken on the day of the yellow fever booster vaccination. The TCR originated in a man under 40 who received the YFV17D yellow fever vaccine. The chain uses TRBV9 and TRBJ2-7; 8 bases align to TRBD1. The CDR3 nucleotides read TGTGCCAGCAGCGTAGGGACAGGGAATTACGAGCAGTACTTC. This gives the protein CASSVGTGNYEQYF.